This T cell receptor (beta chain) came from a study of neurological immune-mediated disorders. Unsorted libraries came from 2 million PBMCs stored at -80 °C. This clonotype was recorded at least ten times. A single record per CDR3 protein comes from TCRdb applying MiXCR to the 5' RACE reads. In the table there are 75,000 to 90,000 distinct CDR3 sequences, 10% to 13% of which are singletons. The ends lost 4 bases at V and 4 bases at J; junction bases unmatched: 8. This CDR3 region has 16 residues. Germline V gene data show CDR1 as SGDLS and CDR2 as YYNGEE. The V call is TRBV9, the J call TRBJ2-3; 11 bases are shared with TRBD2. The sequenced sample consisted of PBMCs. The source of this sequence is a middle-aged man in good health. The CDR3 DNA reads as TGTGCCAGCAGCCCTCGGACTAGCGGGCCCGCAGATACGCAGTATTTT. This sequence encodes CASSPRTSGPADTQYF.